A single sample is the source of the 14 T cell receptor beta chains below, sequenced in a study of post-analysis software for immune sequencing data. No antigen has been assigned to these receptors. The study, taken as a whole, reports: Among roughly 5 TRBV segments more frequent in patients than controls were TRBV5-6, TRBV5-1 and TRBV20-1.

Unique molecular identifiers were built into the TCR beta cDNA libraries. In TCRdb, the PCR reads were re-called with MiXCR into one record per CDR3 protein. Of about half a million distinct CDR3 sequences in the sample, 30% to 40% are singletons; the top ten hold 4.5% to 7.5%. Input material: blood. These receptor sequences come from a girl aged 2-17 years with multiple sclerosis.

Turning to this clonotype: The junction shows a germline mismatch at one end, possibly a read error. V gene TRBV12-3 or TRBV12-4 combines with J gene TRBJ2-3; 12 bases fit TRBD2. The CDR3 is made up of 16 amino acids. CDR3 protein: CASSTLAGGIADAQYF. CDR3 coding DNA: TGTGCCAGCAGTACACTAGCGGGGGGCATAGCAGATGCGCAGTATTTT.

In its sample, this clonotype was seen a few times. The chain recombines TRBV2 with TRBJ2-3, with a weak D call TRBD2 (6 bases). Germline CDR1 and CDR2: SNHLY and FYNNEI. Trimming stripped 5 bases from V and 3 bases from J, with 15 bases between. The CDR3 spans 15 residues. CDR3 residues: CASSPRRGRTDTQYF. In nucleotides, the CDR3 is TGTGCCAGCAGTCCCAGGAGGGGTAGGACAGATACGCAGTATTTT.

As to this clonotype: A much larger clone lies a single base off, so this may be a read error. V is TRBV11-2 and J is TRBJ2-5; D gene ambiguous. Gene TRBJ2-1 matches the end of the DNA better, so the J call may be wrong. Germline V gene lookup returns CDR1 SGHAT and CDR2 FQNNGV. The CDR3 spans 13 residues. The DNA of the CDR3 is TGTGCCAGCAGCTTAGACAGAGTAGAGACCCAGTTCTTC. The encoded protein is CASSLDRVETQFF.

This sequence joins TRBV28 and TRBJ1-2, with TRBD1 matching 9 bases. There are 14 residues in the CDR3. The junction had 5 bases not matched to a gene; V was cut back by 6 bases and J by 3 bases. Germline V gene data show CDR1 as MDHEN and CDR2 as SYDVKM. The CDR3 reads CASRQTGGDYGYTF. CDR3 nucleotides: TGTGCCAGCAGGCAAACAGGGGGCGACTATGGCTACACCTTC.

The chain combines TRBV5-5 with TRBJ2-6, with D possibly being TRBD1 (5 bases). The V gene lost 2 bases and the J gene lost 0 bases, with 12 bases spanning the gap. Looked up from germline, CDR1 is SGHKS and CDR2 is YYEKEE (reference sequence). CDR3 size: 17 residues. The CDR3 region is CASSLGAGGSGANVLTF. CDR3 nucleotide sequence: TGTGCCAGCAGCTTAGGGGCAGGTGGCTCTGGGGCCAACGTCCTGACTTTC.

The genes are TRBV10-1 and TRBJ2-1; 9 nucleotides match TRBD2. CDR1 and CDR2 (germline): WNHNN, SYGVQD (reference sequence). This CDR3 region has 16 residues. The ends lost 5 bases at V and 8 bases at J; junction bases unmatched: 13. The DNA of the CDR3 is TGCGCCAGCAGTATGGCGGCGGGGGGGCGGTCGGATGAGCAGTTCTTC. Translation: CASSMAAGGRSDEQFF.

Of note for this clonotype: A much larger clone lies a single base off, so this may be a read error. The rearrangement joins TRBV6-4 to TRBJ1-2, with 7 bases that match TRBD1. Germline values: CDR1 MRHNA, CDR2 SNTAGT. The CDR3 spans 15 residues. The CDR3 DNA sequence: TGTGCCAGCAGCCCCGTCGCGGGACAGAACTATGGCTGCACCTTC. Protein: CASSPVAGQNYGCTF.

The chain has TRBV6-6 and TRBJ2-7, with D tentatively TRBD1 (6 bases). The V gene lost 7 bases and the J gene lost 3 bases, with 16 bases spanning the gap. The length of the CDR3 is 14 residues. The germline V gene has CDR1 MNHNY and CDR2 SVGAGI (reference sequence). The CDR3 DNA reads as TGTGCCAGCAATTTCCGGGACACTCACTACGAGCAGTACTTC. Residues: CASNFRDTHYEQYF.

This rearrangement joins TRBV7-9 to TRBJ1-2; unclear D gene. V lost 7 bases to trimming and J lost 5 bases, with 17 bases between them. The CDR3 loop spans 14 amino acids. From germline, CDR1 is SEHNR and CDR2 FQNEAQ (reference sequence). The CDR3 DNA sequence: TGTGCCAGCACCGCAGCTGAGCAGCTTTATGGCTACACCTTC. This gives the protein CASTAAEQLYGYTF.

Only a few counts were recorded for this clonotype. This chain links TRBV29-1 with TRBJ2-5; D gene ambiguous. The CDR3 runs 12 residues. The V end lost 7 bases, the J end lost 7 bases, and 16 bases lay between the germline ends. The V gene's germline CDR1 is SQVTM and CDR2 ANQGSEA. CDR3 amino acids: CSGSPAEGTQYF. In DNA form, the CDR3 reads TGCAGCGGCAGCCCCGCCGAAGGGACCCAGTACTTC.

The chain recombines TRBV2 with TRBJ1-5; D call uncertain. CDR1 is SNHLY and CDR2 is FYNNEI in the germline V gene. This CDR3 is built from 16 residues. With 6 bases removed from V and 0 bases from J, the gap between germline ends came to 15 bases. The CDR3 loop reads CASRRQPGGSNQPQHF. CDR3 coding DNA: TGTGCCAGCAGACGGCAGCCAGGCGGTAGCAATCAGCCCCAGCATTTT.

This rearrangement joins TRBV5-4 to TRBJ2-3, with 10 bases that match TRBD2. From germline, CDR1 is SGHNT and CDR2 YYREEE (reference sequence). The V gene end was trimmed by 2 bases and the J gene end by 2 bases; junction bases not matched to a gene: 14. The CDR3 extends over 19 amino acids. CDR3 coding DNA: TGTGCCAGCAGCTTAAACTTAGCGGGGGGCCGATACCTCACAGATACGCAGTATTTT. Protein sequence: CASSLNLAGGRYLTDTQYF.

The chain is built from TRBV27 and TRBJ2-1; TRBD2 aligns across 9 bases. The V gene end was trimmed by 7 bases and the J gene end by 4 bases; junction bases not matched to a gene: 14. Germline values: CDR1 MNHEY, CDR2 SMNVEV (reference sequence). The CDR3 runs to 17 residues. The CDR3 here is CASTRAGGPGIYNEQFF. The CDR3 nucleotides read TGTGCCAGCACTCGCGCGGGGGGGCCGGGGATATACAATGAGCAGTTCTTC.

V gene TRBV2 combines with J gene TRBJ1-5; the match to TRBD1 covers 11 bases. In germline, CDR1 is SNHLY, CDR2 FYNNEI. CDR3 size: 15 residues. Unmatched junction bases numbered 7, after V lost 7 bases and J lost 5 bases. The CDR3 reads CASTKDRGPHQPQHF. In nucleotides, the CDR3 is TGTGCCAGCACCAAGGACAGGGGGCCGCATCAGCCCCAGCATTTT. The full variable domain, in which reference TRBV2 and TRBJ1-5 provide the parts outside the CDR3, is EPEVTQTPSHQVTQMGQEVILRCVPISNHLYFYWYRQILGQKVEFLVSFYNNEISEKSEIFDDQFSVERPDGSNFTLKIRSTKLEDSAMYFCASTKDRGPHQPQHFGDGTRLSIL.